The clone carrying this TCR beta chain was recorded a few times. PCR was performed using 60 Vbeta and 13 Jbeta primers. Libraries were prepared by immunoSEQ multiplex PCR; TCRdb keeps only in-frame clonotypes and omits some of them. The sample has around 97,000 clones; around 10% are singletons. J was trimmed by 3 bases and V by 2 bases; bases with no gene match: 10. Germline assignment: CDR1 GTSNPN and CDR2 SVGIG (reference sequence). CDR3 length equals 16 residues. These data belong to a study of cytomegalovirus exposure and HLA in healthy donors. The TCR sequence derives from a man aged 45-65 years in good health and CMV-seropositive. The chain has TRBV30 and TRBJ1-1; TRBD1 matches at 9 bases. Input material: PBMCs. The CDR3 nucleotides are TGTGCCTGGAGTTTAGGGGCGGACAGGGGATACACTGAAGCTTTCTTT. This sequence encodes CAWSLGADRGYTEAFF.